This passage covers 10 T cell receptor beta chains from one sample sequenced in a study of vaccination effects on CD4 cells after COVID-19. Using viral peptide pools, the ViraFEST assay grew out antigen-specific CD4+ T cells prior to sequencing. Isolation of CD4+ T cells took place after ten to eleven days of culture. Each participant was administered two doses of either the BNT162b2 or the mRNA-1273 vaccine. Only in-frame clones appear in the TCRdb table, and some are missing; sequencing was by immunoSEQ multiplex PCR. The table has roughly 27,000 clones, 74% seen once; the top ten hold about a sixth. Their specific antigens are unknown. Material: CD4+ T cells from PBMCs cultured with HCoV-OC43 spike peptides, obtained after COVID-19 vaccination. Subset noted: HCoV-OC43 spike overlapping peptide pool stimulation. All receptors come from a human donor who received a COVID-19 vaccine.

This clone has only one observation. The chain couples TRBV6-1 to TRBJ2-7; TRBD1 might be the D (6 bases). Trimming took off 0 bases at V and 2 bases at J, with 8 bases between the two ends. Germline V lookup: CDR1 MNHNS, CDR2 SASEGT. The CDR3 has 14 residues. The CDR3 sequence is CASSEAQGPYEQYF. CDR3 bases: TGTGCCAGCAGTGAAGCCCAGGGGCCCTACGAGCAGTACTTC.

This clone appeared once. The chain is built from TRBV10-1 and TRBJ1-4, with D tentatively TRBD1 (5 bases). V gave up 4 bases and J gave up 7 bases, with 16 bases separating them. Germline V gives CDR1 WNHNN, CDR2 SYGVQD (reference sequence). The CDR3 extends over 15 amino acids. The CDR3 is CASSASRERSEKLFF. In nucleotides, the CDR3 is TGCGCCAGCAGTGCATCCAGGGAAAGAAGTGAAAAACTGTTTTTT.

This clone was observed a few times. The rearrangement uses TRBV11-2 and TRBJ2-7; D not resolved. V was shortened by 0 bases and J by 12 bases, with 15 bases between the two germline ends. This CDR3 is 13 amino acids long. Germline V gives CDR1 SGHAT, CDR2 FQNNGV. DNA for the CDR3: TGTGCCAGCAGCTTAGAGCGAGACGGAAGGCTGTACTTC. Encoded protein: CASSLERDGRLYF.

The CDR3 here is CAWERTGGETQYF. The CDR3 nucleotides read TGTGCCTGGGAGAGGACAGGCGGCGAGACCCAGTACTTC. The chain recombines TRBV30 with TRBJ2-5; 7 bases are shared with TRBD1. CDR3 length equals 13 residues. Looked up from germline, CDR1 is GTSNPN and CDR2 is SVGIG (reference sequence). J lost 5 bases, V lost 5 bases, and 8 bases had no gene match.

V gene TRBV12-3 or TRBV12-4 combines with J gene TRBJ1-2; D unresolved. The CDR3 extends over 12 amino acids. Trimming left V 7 bases short and J 6 bases short, with 12 bases between. The CDR3 loop is CASTPGRDGYTF. CDR3 nucleotides: TGTGCCAGCACCCCCGGGCGAGATGGCTACACCTTC.

The chain links TRBV3-1 (or the pseudogene TRBV3-2) to TRBJ1-1; D perhaps matches TRBD1 (6 bases). CDR3 length: 15 residues. Trimming pared 1 base from V and 6 bases from J, leaving 15 bases between. CDR1 is LGHDT and CDR2 is YNNKEL in the germline V gene (reference sequence). In DNA, the CDR3 is TGTGCCAGCAGCCAAGGATTAGGGGGGAGGCCTGAAGCTTTCTTT. Its translation: CASSQGLGGRPEAFF.

V usage is TRBV6-1 and J usage is TRBJ1-3; D is ambiguous. The germline CDR1 and CDR2 sequences are MNHNS and SASEGT. Trimming took off 3 bases at V and 2 bases at J, with 11 bases between the two ends. CDR3 length: 15 residues. The CDR3 protein is CASSESAGPGNTIYF. As DNA, the CDR3 is TGTGCCAGCAGTGAGTCTGCAGGACCTGGAAACACCATATATTTT.

With regard to this clone: Other DNA sequences within the sample encode an identical CDR3. The V and J genes are TRBV5-5 and TRBJ2-5; 9 bases align to TRBD1. The CDR3 is made up of 14 amino acids. The ends lost 4 bases at V and 1 base at J; junction bases unmatched: 2. Germline CDR1 is SGHKS and CDR2 is YYEKEE (reference sequence). CDR3 coding DNA: TGTGCCAGCAGCCCGGGACAGGGCCAAGAGACCCAGTACTTC. This sequence encodes CASSPGQGQETQYF.

This clone has just a few counts. V is TRBV9 and J is TRBJ1-5; TRBD1 matches at 7 bases. After removal of 3 bases from V and 3 bases from J, the junction contained 3 bases not matched to a gene. Germline V CDR1 and CDR2: SGDLS, YYNGEE. This CDR3 has 14 amino acids. The CDR3 sequence: CASSAGTVNQPQHF. The CDR3 nucleotides are TGTGCCAGCAGCGCCGGGACAGTCAATCAGCCCCAGCATTTT.

V and J are TRBV3-1 (or the pseudogene TRBV3-2) and TRBJ2-3, with D possibly being TRBD2 (5 bases). The germline V and J ends were trimmed by 4 bases and 1 base, with 12 bases remaining between them. Germline lookup yields CDR1 LGHDT and CDR2 YNNKEL (reference sequence). The CDR3 spans 15 residues. CDR3: CASSPRVGGTDTQYF. The CDR3 DNA sequence: TGTGCCAGCAGCCCGAGGGTAGGAGGCACAGATACGCAGTATTTT.